This TCR beta chain was documented in a study of cytomegalovirus exposure and HLA in healthy donors. Study overall: Earlier results showed 120 million or so unique TCR beta sequences derived from about 179 million T cells. Study-wide results and limits: Immune exposure information available was restricted to CMV serostatus.

About this clone itself: Its specificity is not known.

Vbeta (60) and Jbeta (13) primers were used in the PCR. Some clones are missing from TCRdb's copy, which holds only in-frame ones; the method was immunoSEQ multiplex PCR. The data hold 60,000 to 80,000 clones, with 65% to 80% observed a single time. The CDR3 loop spans 13 amino acids. CDR1 LGHNT and CDR2 FRNRAP come from the germline V gene. Deletions cut 1 base from V and 6 bases from J, with 7 bases between. The chain links TRBV12-5 to TRBJ2-1; D is ambiguous. This clonotype originated in a woman aged 30 to 39 in good health and CMV-seronegative. Sequencing used PBMCs. In DNA, the CDR3 is TGTGCTAGTGGTTTGGGACTGCTCAATGAGCAGTTCTTC. This translates into CASGLGLLNEQFF. The full variable domain, its missing parts supplied by reference TRBV12-5 and TRBJ2-1, is DARVTQTPRHKVTEMGQEVTMRCQPILGHNTVFWYRQTMMQGLELLAYFRNRAPLDDSGMPKDRFSAEMPDATLATLKIQPSEPRDSAVYFCASGLGLLNEQFFGPGTRLTVL.